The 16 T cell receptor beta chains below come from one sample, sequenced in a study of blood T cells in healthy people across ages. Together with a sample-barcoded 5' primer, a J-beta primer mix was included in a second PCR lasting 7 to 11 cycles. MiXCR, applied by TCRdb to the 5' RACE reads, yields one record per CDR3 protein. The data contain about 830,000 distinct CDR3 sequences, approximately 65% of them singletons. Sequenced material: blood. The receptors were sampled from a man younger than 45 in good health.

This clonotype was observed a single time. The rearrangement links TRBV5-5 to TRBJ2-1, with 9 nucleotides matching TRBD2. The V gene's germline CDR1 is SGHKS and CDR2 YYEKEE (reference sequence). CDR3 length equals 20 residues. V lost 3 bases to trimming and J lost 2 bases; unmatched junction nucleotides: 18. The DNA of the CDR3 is TGTGCCAGCAGCTCCTCCTGGAGTACTCCCAGCGGGGGGACCTACAATGAGCAGTTCTTC. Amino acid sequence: CASSSSWSTPSGGTYNEQFF. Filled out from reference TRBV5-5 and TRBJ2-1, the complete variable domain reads DAGVTQSPTHLIKTRGQQVTLRCSPISGHKSVSWYQQVLGQGPQFIFQYYEKEERGRGNFPDRFSARQFPNYSSELNVNALLLGDSALYLCASSSSWSTPSGGTYNEQFFGPGTRLTVL.

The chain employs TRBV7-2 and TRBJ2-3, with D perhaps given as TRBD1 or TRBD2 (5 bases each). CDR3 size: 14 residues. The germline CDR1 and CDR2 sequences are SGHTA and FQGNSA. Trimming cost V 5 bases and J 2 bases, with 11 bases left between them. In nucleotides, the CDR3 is TGTGCCAGCAGCCCACGGGACGTCACAGATACGCAGTATTTT. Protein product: CASSPRDVTDTQYF.

The CDR3 region has the DNA TGTGCCAGCGGCGCCGCGCGTGGGAGCAATTTTCAGCCCCAGCATTTT. It is translated as CASGAARGSNFQPQHF. The chain recombines TRBV27 with TRBJ1-5; unclear D gene. The length of the CDR3 is 16 residues. V lost 8 bases to trimming and J lost 6 bases, with 23 bases between them. Per germline, CDR1 MNHEY and CDR2 SMNVEV (reference sequence).

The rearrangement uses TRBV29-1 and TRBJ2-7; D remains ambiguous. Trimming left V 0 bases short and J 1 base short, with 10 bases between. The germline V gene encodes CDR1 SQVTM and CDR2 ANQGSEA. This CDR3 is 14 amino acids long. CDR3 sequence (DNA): TGCAGCGTTGAAGATCGGACCAAATCCTACGAGCAGTACTTC. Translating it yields CSVEDRTKSYEQYF.

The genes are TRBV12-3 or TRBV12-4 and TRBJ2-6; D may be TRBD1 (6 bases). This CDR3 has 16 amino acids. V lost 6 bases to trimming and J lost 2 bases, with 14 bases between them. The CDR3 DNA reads TGTGCCAGCAGCCACCCTACAGGGACTGGGGCCAACGTCCTGACTTTC. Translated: CASSHPTGTGANVLTF.

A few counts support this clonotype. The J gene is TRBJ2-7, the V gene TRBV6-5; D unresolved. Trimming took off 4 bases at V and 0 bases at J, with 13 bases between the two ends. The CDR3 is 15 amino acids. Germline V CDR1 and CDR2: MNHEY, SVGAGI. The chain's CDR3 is CASSSYMGSSYEQYF. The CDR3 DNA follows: TGTGCCAGCAGTTCCTACATGGGCAGCTCCTACGAGCAGTACTTC.

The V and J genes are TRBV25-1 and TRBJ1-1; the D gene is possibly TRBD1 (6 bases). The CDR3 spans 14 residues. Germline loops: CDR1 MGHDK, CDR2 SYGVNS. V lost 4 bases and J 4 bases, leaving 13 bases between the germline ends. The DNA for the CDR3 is TGTGCCAGCAGTGTACTTACAGGGAGCACTGAAGCTTTCTTT. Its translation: CASSVLTGSTEAFF.

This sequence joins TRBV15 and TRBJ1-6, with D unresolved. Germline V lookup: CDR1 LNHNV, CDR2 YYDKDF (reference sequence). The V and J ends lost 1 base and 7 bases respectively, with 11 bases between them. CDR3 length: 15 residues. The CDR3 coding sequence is TGTGCCACCAGCAGAGTTAGACGGCAGAATTCACCCCTCCACTTT. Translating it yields CATSRVRRQNSPLHF. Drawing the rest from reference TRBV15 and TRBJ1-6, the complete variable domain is DAMVIQNPRYQVTQFGKPVTLSCSQTLNHNVMYWYQQKSSQAPKLLFHYYDKDFNNEADTPDNFQSRRPNTSFCFLDIRSPGLGDTAMYLCATSRVRRQNSPLHFGNGTRLTVT.

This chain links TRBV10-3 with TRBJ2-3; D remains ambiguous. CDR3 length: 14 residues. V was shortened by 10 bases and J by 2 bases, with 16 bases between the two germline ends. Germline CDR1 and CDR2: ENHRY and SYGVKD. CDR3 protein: CATTDLLITDTQYF. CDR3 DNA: TGTGCCACGACCGACTTGCTAATCACAGATACGCAGTATTTT.

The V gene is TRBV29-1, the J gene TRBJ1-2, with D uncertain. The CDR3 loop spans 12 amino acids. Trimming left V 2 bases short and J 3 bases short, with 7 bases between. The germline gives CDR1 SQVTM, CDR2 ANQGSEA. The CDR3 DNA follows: TGCAGCGTTGAAAGGTGGGACTATGGCTACACCTTC. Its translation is CSVERWDYGYTF. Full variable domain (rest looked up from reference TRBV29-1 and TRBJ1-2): SAVISQKPSRDICQRGTSLTIQCQVDSQVTMMFWYRQQPGQSLTLIATANQGSEATYESGFVIDKFPISRPNLTFSTLTVSNMSPEDSSIYLCSVERWDYGYTFGSGTRLTVV.

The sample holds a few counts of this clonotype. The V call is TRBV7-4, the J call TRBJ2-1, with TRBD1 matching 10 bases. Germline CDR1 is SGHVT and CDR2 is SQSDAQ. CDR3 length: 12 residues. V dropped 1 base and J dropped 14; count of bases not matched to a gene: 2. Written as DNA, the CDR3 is TGTGCCAGCAGCTTAGTCGGGACAGGGGAGTTCTTC. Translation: CASSLVGTGEFF. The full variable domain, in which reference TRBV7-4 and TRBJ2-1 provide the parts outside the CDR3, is GAGVSQSPRYKVAKRGRDVALRCDSISGHVTLYWYRQTLGQGSEVLTYSQSDAQRDKSGRPSGRFSAERPERSVSTLKIQRTEQGDSAVYLCASSLVGTGEFFGPGTRLTVL.

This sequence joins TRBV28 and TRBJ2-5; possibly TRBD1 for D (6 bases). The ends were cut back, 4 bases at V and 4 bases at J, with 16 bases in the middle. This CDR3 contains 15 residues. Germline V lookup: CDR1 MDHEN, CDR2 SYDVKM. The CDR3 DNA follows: TGTGCCAGCAGTTCCGGGACACTCTATGGAGAGACCCAGTACTTC. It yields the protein CASSSGTLYGETQYF.

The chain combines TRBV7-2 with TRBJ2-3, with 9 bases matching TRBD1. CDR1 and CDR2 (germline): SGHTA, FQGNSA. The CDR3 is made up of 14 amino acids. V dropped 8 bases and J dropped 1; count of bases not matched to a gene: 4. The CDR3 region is CASDRGARTDTQYF. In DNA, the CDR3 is TGTGCCAGCGACAGGGGGGCGCGCACAGATACGCAGTATTTT.

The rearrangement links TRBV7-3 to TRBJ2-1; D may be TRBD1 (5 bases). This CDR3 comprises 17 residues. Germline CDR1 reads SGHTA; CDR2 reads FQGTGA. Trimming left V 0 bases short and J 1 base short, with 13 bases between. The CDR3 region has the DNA TGTGCCAGCAGCTTAACGGGGCTGGGTGTATCCTACAATGAGCAGTTCTTC. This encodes CASSLTGLGVSYNEQFF.

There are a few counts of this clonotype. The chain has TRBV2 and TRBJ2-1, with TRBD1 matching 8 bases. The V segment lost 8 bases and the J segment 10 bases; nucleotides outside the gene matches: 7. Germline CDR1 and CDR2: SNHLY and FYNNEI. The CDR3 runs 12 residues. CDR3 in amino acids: CASSQGAREQFF. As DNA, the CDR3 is TGTGCCAGCTCTCAGGGGGCGAGAGAGCAGTTCTTC.

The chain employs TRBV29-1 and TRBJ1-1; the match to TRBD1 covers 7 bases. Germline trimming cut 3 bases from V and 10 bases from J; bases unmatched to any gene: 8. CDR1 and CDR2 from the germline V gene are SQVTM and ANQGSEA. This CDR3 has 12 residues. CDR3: CSVEGTDLGAFF. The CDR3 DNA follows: TGCAGCGTTGAGGGGACAGATCTGGGAGCTTTCTTT.